The clone carrying this T cell receptor beta chain was seen at least ten times. What it binds is not known. The ends were cut back, 2 bases at V and 2 bases at J, with 6 bases in the middle. Germline CDR1 MNHEY, CDR2 SMNVEV (reference sequence). CDR3 length: 14 amino acids. TCRdb recomputed calls from the reads with MiXCR, one row per CDR3 protein. Altogether approximately 1,000,000 distinct CDR3 sequences are present, about a third being singletons, with the ten largest covering around 15%. This sample is drawn from a study of T cell repertoires in cytomegalovirus infection. This rearrangement joins TRBV27 to TRBJ1-4, with TRBD1 as a possible D gene (6 bases). The sequencing used cultured CD8+ T cells from PBMCs, collected from culture after CMV antigen stimulation. The TCR comes from a human donor in good health (CMV status not recorded). Some clones in this sample may be carry-over from other donors' samples. This chain's CDR3 is CASSLQGTNEKLFF. The CDR3 nucleotides read TGTGCCAGCAGTTTACAGGGGACTAATGAAAAACTGTTTTTT.